This TCR beta chain was found in a study of T-cell reconstitution after alpha-beta-depleted transplantation in children. Construction of the TCRbeta library involved unique molecular identifiers. TCRdb fed the PCR reads into MiXCR, producing one record per CDR3 protein. There are 240,000 or so distinct CDR3 sequences in the sample; roughly 8.2% occur only once, and 6.3% lies in the top ten. Study-wide points: Several hundred expanded graft clones reportedly were the source of alpha-beta T cells about two months after transplant.

The J segment lost 4 bases and the V segment lost 3 bases, leaving 6 bases of the junction unmatched. CDR3 length equals 15 residues. This clonotype appeared many times. What it recognizes is unknown. This clonotype was obtained from a male patient younger than 18 who had a stem cell transplant for acute lymphoblastic leukemia, so the T cells may come from the graft donor. The chain couples TRBV12-3 or TRBV12-4 to TRBJ1-5, with 7 bases that match TRBD1. The sequencing here drew on PBMCs, mostly from graft donor cells, taken 180 days after TCRalphabeta/CD19-depleted stem cell transplant. The CDR3 region has the DNA TGTGCCAGCAGTTTTGAGGGGGCTCCAAATCAGCCCCAGCATTTT. Translated: CASSFEGAPNQPQHF.